Following are 26 T cell receptor beta chains from one sample sequenced in a study of T cells in Graves' hyperthyroidism and ophthalmopathy. From RNA transcripts, TCR beta CDR3 regions were amplified. An initial round of RT-PCR targeting the TCR CDR3 relied on the HTBI primer set. TCRdb reprocessed the multiplex PCR reads via MiXCR and lists one record per CDR3 protein. This sample yields hundreds of thousands of distinct CDR3 sequences, of which roughly 32% are seen a single time; around 30% belongs to the top ten. The sample consisted of blood. Receptors originate from a woman aged 40-49 years with Graves' hyperthyroidism.

The chain couples TRBV10-3 to TRBJ2-7; D tentatively fits TRBD1 or TRBD2 (7 bases each). The V gene lost 10 bases and the J gene lost 3 bases, with 19 bases spanning the gap. CDR3 length equals 14 residues. Germline V gene sequence: CDR1 ENHRY, CDR2 SYGVKD. For the CDR3, the DNA is TGTGCCAGCAGCTCCCAGGGGGGGTTCTACGAGCAGTACTTC. Protein product: CASSSQGGFYEQYF.

This clonotype has a count of ten or more. V is TRBV10-1 and J is TRBJ2-5, with D maybe TRBD1 (6 bases). CDR3 length: 14 amino acids. Germline V gene lookup returns CDR1 WNHNN and CDR2 SYGVQD (reference sequence). The V gene lost 4 bases and the J gene lost 5 bases, with 14 bases spanning the gap. CDR3 in amino acids: CASSGRGGAETQYF. CDR3 nucleotides: TGCGCCAGCAGTGGAAGAGGGGGTGCGGAGACCCAGTACTTC.

The chain has TRBV19 and TRBJ1-6; TRBD1 aligns across 7 bases. CDR3 size: 14 residues. CDR1 and CDR2 (germline): LNHDA, SQIVND (reference sequence). Trimming removed 3 bases from V and 10 bases from J; junction bases left unmatched: 6. The CDR3 DNA is TGTGCCAGTAGTATCGACAGGGCGCCATCACCCCTCCACTTT. It specifies CASSIDRAPSPLHF. The full variable domain, with the rest looked up from reference TRBV19 and TRBJ1-6, is DGGITQSPKYLFRKEGQNVTLSCEQNLNHDAMYWYRQDPGQGLRLIYYSQIVNDFQKGDIAEGYSVSREKKESFPLTVTSAQKNPTAFYLCASSIDRAPSPLHFGNGTRLTVT.

The V gene is TRBV28, the J gene TRBJ1-1; D perhaps matches TRBD1 (6 bases). Germline lookup yields CDR1 MDHEN and CDR2 SYDVKM. Trimming removed 11 bases at V and 2 bases at J, with 15 bases between. The CDR3 totals 13 residues. CDR3 in DNA: TGTGCCGCGGGGGCAGGGAGCAACACTGAAGCTTTCTTT. Amino acids: CAAGAGSNTEAFF.

V is TRBV11-3 and J is TRBJ1-6; 8 bases agree with TRBD1. CDR1 and CDR2 from the germline V gene are SGHNT and YENEEA. Trimming at V came to 0 bases and at J to 10 bases, leaving 5 bases not matched to a gene. The CDR3 is 15 residues long. The CDR3 DNA reads as TGTGCCAGCAGCTTAGAAGGACAGGGCGCCTCACCCCTCCACTTT. Translating gives CASSLEGQGASPLHF.

The chain has TRBV2 and TRBJ2-5; D gene unclear. Between the trimmed V and J ends, which lost 6 bases and 5 bases, there was a span of 10 bases. Per the germline V gene, CDR1 is SNHLY and CDR2 is FYNNEI. This CDR3 contains 12 residues. The CDR3 region has the DNA TGTGCCAGCAGAGAGGCAGTCGAGACCCAGTACTTC. This gives the protein CASREAVETQYF.

The gene calls are TRBV9 and TRBJ2-5; D is perhaps TRBD1 or TRBD2 (5 bases each). Germline lookup yields CDR1 SGDLS and CDR2 YYNGEE. The CDR3 covers 14 residues. The germline V and J ends were trimmed by 7 bases and 3 bases, with 16 bases remaining between them. Here the CDR3 reads CASGSGLGEETQYF. CDR3 coding DNA: TGTGCCAGCGGCTCTGGTCTGGGGGAAGAGACCCAGTACTTC.

The chain links TRBV6-5 to TRBJ1-1; D gene ambiguous. Trimming removed 5 bases at V and 4 bases at J, with 17 bases between. The germline V gene has CDR1 MNHEY and CDR2 SVGAGI. This CDR3 has 15 amino acids. DNA for the CDR3: TGTGCCAGCAGTCCCCGGCCGGTAGGCAGCACTGAAGCTTTCTTT. This gives the protein CASSPRPVGSTEAFF.

This clonotype appeared many times. This chain connects TRBV24-1 to TRBJ2-2, with no clear D. The CDR3 loop spans 12 amino acids. V lost 10 bases and J 1 base, leaving 6 bases between the germline ends. Germline assignment: CDR1 KGHDR and CDR2 SFDVKD. In DNA form, the CDR3 reads TGTGCCACGGAGATGAACACCGGGGAGCTGTTTTTT. It translates to CATEMNTGELFF.

This clonotype has a count of ten or more. The chain carries TRBV15 and TRBJ1-1; no definite D call. Trimming removed 0 bases at V and 7 bases at J, with 9 bases between. This CDR3 contains 13 residues. Germline V gene sequence: CDR1 LNHNV, CDR2 YYDKDF (reference sequence). The chain's CDR3 is CATSRDLIIEAFF. As DNA, the CDR3 is TGTGCCACCAGCAGAGATCTAATAATTGAAGCTTTCTTT.

The chain is built from TRBV7-2 and TRBJ2-7, with 9 bases that match TRBD1. Germline V CDR1 and CDR2: SGHTA, FQGNSA. CDR3 length: 14 residues. The J segment lost 7 bases and the V segment lost 1 base, leaving 5 bases of the junction unmatched. This chain's CDR3 is CASSLGQGGEEQYF. Here the CDR3 DNA reads TGTGCCAGCAGCTTAGGACAGGGGGGAGAAGAGCAGTACTTC.

The sample holds one count of this clonotype. The rearrangement uses TRBV19 and TRBJ1-5; D remains unclear. Germline CDR1 is LNHDA and CDR2 is SQIVND (reference sequence). CDR3 length equals 14 residues. Between the trimmed V and J ends, which lost 9 bases and 7 bases, there was a span of 19 bases. As DNA, the CDR3 is TGTGCCAGCTCACTGGACTGGACTTCCCAGCCCCAGCATTTT. Translating it yields CASSLDWTSQPQHF.

The J gene is TRBJ1-2, the V gene TRBV28; D is unclear. CDR3 length: 13 amino acids. The germline CDR1 and CDR2 sequences are MDHEN and SYDVKM. The V end lost 2 bases, the J end lost 3 bases, and 7 bases lay between the germline ends. The CDR3 is CASSLNSDYGYTF. The CDR3 DNA is TGTGCCAGCAGTTTAAACAGTGACTATGGCTACACCTTC.

The chain links TRBV20-1 to TRBJ2-2; 16 bases agree with TRBD2. The CDR3 contains 17 residues. V lost 6 bases and J lost 6; bases outside the gene matches: 10. Germline CDR1 DFQATT, CDR2 SNEGSKA (reference sequence). CDR3 sequence reads: CSASGLAGGRLSGELFF. CDR3 coding DNA: TGCAGTGCGTCGGGACTAGCGGGGGGGCGGCTCTCCGGGGAGCTGTTTTTT.

This clonotype has just one count. This rearrangement joins TRBV7-9 to TRBJ1-6; 8 nucleotides agree with TRBD1. CDR1 and CDR2 (germline): SEHNR, FQNEAQ (reference sequence). The junction had 9 bases not matched to a gene; V was cut back by 8 bases and J by 9 bases. This CDR3 comprises 14 residues. This CDR3 reads CASAGTGLGSPLHF. Written as DNA, the CDR3 is TGTGCCAGCGCCGGGACAGGTTTAGGTTCACCCCTCCACTTT.

In the case of this clonotype: At one of its ends the junction is not consistent with the germline gene, which may arise from a read error. The chain uses TRBV13 and TRBJ1-3; no definite D call. The CDR3 contains 15 residues. Germline V lookup: CDR1 PRHDT, CDR2 FYEKMQ (reference sequence). CDR3 nucleotide sequence: TGTGCCAGCAGCCTAGGGATTCCCGCTGGAAACACCATATATTTT. Amino acids: CASSLGIPAGNTIYF.

This clonotype was detected a few times. The rearrangement links TRBV6-5 to TRBJ1-6, with D uncertain. Trimming removed 4 bases at V and 6 bases at J, with 10 bases between. The CDR3 is made up of 14 amino acids. From germline, CDR1 is MNHEY and CDR2 SVGAGI. CDR3 DNA sequence: TGTGCCAGCAGTTTGGATCTGGCTAATTCACCCCTCCACTTT. It yields the protein CASSLDLANSPLHF.

The chain couples TRBV6-5 to TRBJ2-7; 8 nucleotides align to TRBD1. Losses at the gene ends were 5 bases for V and 2 bases for J; bases not matched to a gene: 8. CDR3 length: 15 amino acids. The germline V gene encodes CDR1 MNHEY and CDR2 SVGAGI. The CDR3 loop is CASSMDRVVTYEQYF. In DNA form, the CDR3 reads TGTGCCAGCAGTATGGACAGGGTGGTCACCTACGAGCAGTACTTC.

This clonotype was picked up a small number of times. The chain links TRBV20-1 to TRBJ2-7; TRBD2 matches at 11 bases. With V trimmed by 0 bases and J by 2 bases, 6 bases remained unmatched. CDR1 and CDR2 from the germline V gene are DFQATT and SNEGSKA (reference sequence). The CDR3 length is 16 residues. This chain's CDR3 is CSARDAATSGTYEQYF. Here the CDR3 DNA reads TGCAGTGCTAGAGACGCGGCGACTAGCGGGACCTACGAGCAGTACTTC.

The CDR3 loop is CASSESKDDREGTNYGYTF. The CDR3 coding sequence is TGTGCCAGCAGTGAATCAAAAGATGACAGGGAAGGGACTAACTATGGCTACACCTTC. The chain joins TRBV2 to TRBJ1-2, with 7 bases matching TRBD1. There are 19 residues in the CDR3. V gave up 2 bases and J gave up 0 bases; unmatched junction bases: 15. Germline lookup yields CDR1 SNHLY and CDR2 FYNNEI.

A few counts support this clonotype. The junction shows a germline mismatch at one end, possibly a read error. The chain couples TRBV10-3 to TRBJ1-5; a weak D match, TRBD1 (6 bases). Germline V gene lookup returns CDR1 ENHRY and CDR2 SYGVKD. The CDR3 totals 14 residues. CDR3 loop: CASSYSYREWPQHF. The DNA of the CDR3 is TGTGCCAGCAGTTACTCGTACAGGGAGTGGCCCCAGCATTTT.

The chain combines TRBV6-6 with TRBJ2-5, with 10 bases that match TRBD2. Germline CDR1 MNHNY, CDR2 SVGAGI (reference sequence). After removal of 1 base from V and 3 bases from J, the junction contained 2 bases not matched to a gene. CDR3 size: 15 residues. CDR3 sequence: CASSYYLAGEETQYF. For the CDR3, the DNA is TGTGCCAGCAGTTACTATCTAGCGGGAGAAGAGACCCAGTACTTC.

This clonotype occurred many times. The V call is TRBV10-3, the J call TRBJ1-2; maybe TRBD1 (5 bases). This CDR3 region has 13 residues. Trimming took 8 bases from V and 3 from J, leaving 13 bases between them. Germline V lookup: CDR1 ENHRY, CDR2 SYGVKD. CDR3 loop: CAIGADIYYGYTF. CDR3 coding DNA: TGTGCCATCGGGGCCGACATCTACTATGGCTACACCTTC.

The chain carries TRBV19 and TRBJ1-5, with D hard to call. Germline CDR1 is LNHDA and CDR2 is SQIVND (reference sequence). V was pared by 7 bases and J by 3 bases, with 10 bases between. The CDR3 runs to 13 residues. CDR3 DNA: TGTGCCAGTAAATCCGGGTCCAATCAGCCCCAGCATTTT. This codes for CASKSGSNQPQHF.

The V call is TRBV12-3 or TRBV12-4, the J call TRBJ1-1; no clear D. This CDR3 is 14 amino acids long. V was cut by 3 bases and J by 1 base, with 9 bases left in between. The CDR3 nucleotides are TGTGCCAGCAGTTTTATATCGCCGAACACTGAAGCTTTCTTT. This translates into CASSFISPNTEAFF.

The chain couples TRBV13 to TRBJ1-6; D is possibly TRBD1 (5 bases). Trimming left V 8 bases short and J 7 bases short, with 18 bases between. The CDR3 spans 15 residues. Germline-derived CDR1 and CDR2 are PRHDT and FYEKMQ (reference sequence). CDR3 in DNA: TGTGCCAGCGGTCCAAGCGGACGGACAAATTCACCCCTCCACTTT. Translating gives CASGPSGRTNSPLHF.